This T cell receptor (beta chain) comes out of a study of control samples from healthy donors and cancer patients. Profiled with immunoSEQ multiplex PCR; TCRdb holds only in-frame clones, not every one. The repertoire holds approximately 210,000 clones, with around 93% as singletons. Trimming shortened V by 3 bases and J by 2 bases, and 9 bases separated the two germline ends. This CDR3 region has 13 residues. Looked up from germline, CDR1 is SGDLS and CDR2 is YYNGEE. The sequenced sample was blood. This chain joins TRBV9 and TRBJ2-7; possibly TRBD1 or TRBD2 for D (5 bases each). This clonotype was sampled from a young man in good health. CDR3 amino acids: CASSEGPPYEQYF. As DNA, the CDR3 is TGTGCCAGCAGCGAGGGACCGCCCTACGAGCAGTACTTC.